Listed below are T cell receptor beta chains from one sample, sequenced in a study of chemoradiotherapy in HPV16-positive cancers. TCRdb's copy holds only in-frame clones and misses some; the assay was immunoSEQ multiplex PCR. The sample has fewer than 25,000 clones, around 90% seen once. Sample: blood, taken from a patient who underwent chemoradiotherapy. These receptor sequences come from a human donor with HPV-associated anogenital cancer. Each CDR3 is given with its conserved first and last residue. The D gene is left open where the match is weak. The listing skips clone size in some rows; elsewhere it reads once, few, many or a size class.

D	size	length	V	J	CDR3	DNA
NA	NA	12	TRBV29-1	TRBJ2-7	CSVAHISYEQYF	TGCAGCGTTGCTCACATCTCCTACGAGCAGTACTTC
NA	NA	14	TRBV18	TRBJ2-1	CASSPQGGDNEQFF	TGTGCCAGCTCACCTCAGGGGGGAGACAATGAGCAGTTCTTC
NA	NA	15	TRBV7-6	TRBJ2-1	CASSSPRQSPNEQFF	TGTGCCAGCAGCTCCCCGCGACAGAGTCCCAATGAGCAGTTCTTC
TRBD1	NA	12	TRBV7-6	TRBJ1-1	CASSQQGQGAFF	TGTGCCAGCAGCCAACAAGGACAGGGAGCTTTCTTT
TRBD2	NA	17	TRBV19	TRBJ2-1	CASSIGTSGSSYNEQFF	TGTGCCAGTAGTATTGGGACTAGCGGGAGTTCCTACAATGAGCAGTTCTTC
TRBD1	NA	15	TRBV18	TRBJ2-1	CASSENRGSYNEQFF	TGTGCCAGCTCAGAAAACAGGGGTTCCTACAATGAGCAGTTCTTC
NA	NA	11	TRBV20-1	TRBJ1-2	CSASTIGPETF	TGCAGTGCTTCGACCATCGGACCTGAAACCTTC
NA	NA	12	TRBV10-3	TRBJ2-1	CAISRFGNEQFF	TGTGCCATCAGCCGCTTCGGCAATGAGCAGTTCTTC
NA	once	14	TRBV6-1	TRBJ2-7	CASSEAAGNYEQYF	TGTGCCAGCAGTGAAGCCGCAGGGAACTACGAGCAGTACTTC
NA	NA	13	TRBV18	TRBJ1-1	CASSPQLNTEAFF	TGTGCCAGCTCCCCCCAGCTGAACACTGAAGCTTTCTTT
TRBD1	NA	14	TRBV11-2	TRBJ2-5	CASSSGTGYRAQYF	TGTGCCAGCAGCTCCGGGACAGGGTACAGGGCCCAGTACTTC
TRBD2	NA	17	TRBV10-3	TRBJ2-7	CAISGERTSGYSYEQYF	TGTGCCATCAGTGGGGAGAGGACTAGCGGGTACTCCTACGAGCAGTACTTC
TRBD1	NA	17	TRBV27	TRBJ2-6	CASSETGTGLGANVLTF	TGTGCCAGCAGTGAAACCGGGACAGGGCTTGGTGCCAACGTCCTGACTTTC
NA	NA	16	TRBV10-1	TRBJ2-5	CASSEVSAGFQETQYF	TGCGCCAGCAGTGAGGTTTCTGCGGGGTTCCAAGAGACCCAGTACTTC
TRBD1	NA	14	TRBV13	TRBJ2-1	CASSWGQGMGEQFF	TGTGCCAGCAGCTGGGGACAGGGGATGGGTGAGCAGTTCTTC
TRBD2	once	17	TRBV13	TRBJ2-3	CASSPPTSGGPPDTQYF	TGTGCCAGCAGCCCCCCGACTAGCGGGGGCCCGCCAGATACGCAGTATTTT
NA	NA	11	TRBV29-1	TRBJ2-3	CSVRGGDTQYF	TGCAGCGTTCGTGGCGGCGATACGCAGTATTTT
TRBD2	NA	13	TRBV11-2	TRBJ2-7	CASRNSGSYEQYF	TGTGCCAGCAGGAATAGCGGGAGCTACGAGCAGTACTTC
NA	NA	14	TRBV27	TRBJ2-5	CASSPMSRVETQYF	TGTGCCAGCAGTCCTATGAGCAGGGTGGAGACCCAGTACTTC
NA	NA	14	TRBV5-4	TRBJ2-1	CASSFRGAGREQFF	TGTGCCAGCAGCTTTAGAGGGGCCGGGAGAGAGCAGTTCTTC
NA	NA	13	TRBV11-2	TRBJ1-6	CASSLTGNSPLHF	TGTGCCAGCAGCTTAACGGGGAATTCACCCCTCCACTTT
NA	NA	11	TRBV7-2	TRBJ2-3	CASSLGGTQYF	TGTGCCAGCAGCTTGGGCGGTACGCAGTATTTT
TRBD2	NA	19	TRBV9	TRBJ2-5	CASTNPSPGLAGGDETQYF	TGTGCCAGCACCAACCCGTCCCCGGGACTAGCGGGGGGGGATGAGACCCAGTACTTC
NA	NA	16	TRBV5-1	TRBJ2-2	CASSVTPTLNTGELFF	TGCGCCAGCAGCGTGACACCTACCCTGAACACCGGGGAGCTGTTTTTT
NA	NA	17	TRBV5-4	TRBJ2-2	CASSLWGLQGGTGELFF	TGTGCCAGCAGCTTGTGGGGCCTCCAAGGGGGCACCGGGGAGCTGTTTTTT
TRBD1	NA	14	TRBV15	TRBJ2-7	CATRMDRSSYEQYF	TGTGCCACCAGAATGGACAGGTCATCCTACGAGCAGTACTTC
TRBD1	NA	13	TRBV5-4	TRBJ1-2	CASSLRTGIGYTF	TGTGCCAGCAGCTTAAGGACAGGGATCGGCTACACCTTC
TRBD1	NA	17	TRBV29-1	TRBJ2-3	CSALQTPGQGSTDTQYF	TGCAGCGCCCTACAAACCCCGGGACAGGGGTCTACAGATACGCAGTATTTT
TRBD2	NA	16	TRBV6-4	TRBJ2-1	CASSDWASGAYNEQFF	TGTGCCAGCAGTGATTGGGCTAGCGGGGCCTACAATGAGCAGTTCTTC
NA	NA	14	TRBV28	TRBJ2-7	CASSLEAGRYEQYF	TGTGCCAGCAGTTTAGAGGCAGGGAGGTACGAGCAGTACTTC
NA	NA	11	TRBV6-5	TRBJ2-7	CASSGGVEQYF	TGTGCCAGCAGCGGAGGGGTCGAGCAGTACTTC
TRBD2	once	17	TRBV12-5	TRBJ2-7	CASGPPWGRGDSYEQYF	TGTGCTAGTGGTCCGCCCTGGGGGCGGGGGGACTCCTACGAGCAGTACTTC
NA	NA	13	TRBV6-6	TRBJ1-5	CASSYESNQPQHF	TGTGCCAGCAGTTATGAGTCCAATCAGCCCCAGCATTTT
TRBD2	NA	14	TRBV6-1	TRBJ2-5	CASRRLAGQETQYF	TGTGCCAGCAGGCGACTAGCGGGGCAAGAGACCCAGTACTTC
NA	NA	13	TRBV7-9	TRBJ2-2	CASSPTGTGELFF	TGTGCCAGCAGCCCTACAGGTACCGGGGAGCTGTTTTTT
NA	NA	15	TRBV5-4	TRBJ2-5	CASSREDRGSETQYF	TGTGCCAGCAGCCGCGAGGATCGCGGGTCGGAGACCCAGTACTTC
TRBD1	NA	14	TRBV6-5	TRBJ2-5	CASSEQGARETQYF	TGTGCCAGCAGTGAACAGGGGGCGCGGGAGACCCAGTACTTC
NA	NA	14	TRBV6-5	TRBJ1-4	CASSPRRWAEKLFF	TGTGCCAGCAGTCCTAGGAGGTGGGCTGAAAAACTGTTTTTT
NA	NA	14	TRBV18	TRBJ2-3	CASSQAGQQDTQYF	TGTGCCAGCTCACAGGCGGGGCAACAAGATACGCAGTATTTT
TRBD1	NA	13	TRBV5-1	TRBJ1-2	CASSFQGQGAQTF	TGCGCCAGCAGCTTTCAAGGACAGGGAGCTCAAACCTTC
TRBD2	once	13	TRBV7-9	TRBJ2-1	CASLGTSSNEQFF	TGTGCCAGCCTGGGGACTAGCAGCAATGAGCAGTTCTTC
NA	once	13	TRBV6-5	TRBJ1-1	CATYPQGNTEAFF	TGTGCCACCTACCCGCAGGGAAATACTGAAGCTTTCTTT
NA	NA	13	TRBV6-6	TRBJ1-2	CASSYEAIYGYTF	TGTGCCAGCAGTTATGAAGCTATCTATGGCTACACCTTC
NA	NA	12	TRBV6-5	TRBJ2-7	CASSYGGQRQYF	TGTGCCAGCAGTTACGGGGGACAACGGCAGTACTTC
TRBD2	NA	16	TRBV28	TRBJ2-1	CASSQRTSGTYNEQFF	TGTGCCAGCAGTCAAAGGACTAGCGGGACCTACAATGAGCAGTTCTTC